The source of this T cell receptor (beta chain) is a study of brain T cells in children with intractable seizures. Noted time point: blood from clinic visit 5 months post-surgery; TSC patient then seizure free. Study findings and constraints: HCMV serostatus was not known, and viral specificity came from CDR3 similarity only.

Libraries were prepared by immunoSEQ multiplex PCR; TCRdb keeps only in-frame clonotypes and omits some of them. The sample carries 340,000 or so clones, nearly 95% recorded once. As regards this clone: Its specificity is unknown.

The sequence was collected from a boy under two years old with tuberous sclerosis and intractable seizures. Sequencing was performed on peripheral blood, taken approximately 5 months after surgery.

The CDR3 nucleotides read TGTGCCAGCAGCTTTTACGGCCGGACAAAAAATGAGCAGTTCTTC. This codes for CASSFYGRTKNEQFF. This chain links TRBV7-2 with TRBJ2-1, with a weak D call TRBD1 (5 bases). The germline CDR1 and CDR2 sequences are SGHTA and FQGNSA. Trimming removed 3 bases from V and 7 bases from J, with 16 bases in between. There are 15 residues in the CDR3.